This TCR beta chain emerged from a study of cytomegalovirus exposure and HLA in healthy donors. This clone came up once. Sequencing used immunoSEQ multiplex PCR; TCRdb keeps in-frame clones, though not all of them. The table records some 240,000 clones, around four fifths of them present only once. The CDR3 loop spans 15 amino acids. The V end was cut by 3 bases, the J end by 0 bases, with 11 bases between. Germline-derived CDR1 and CDR2 are LNHDA and SQIVND (reference sequence). The rearrangement uses TRBV19 and TRBJ1-2, with no clear D. Sequences were obtained from PBMCs. This sequence originates from a young woman in good health and CMV-seronegative. DNA of the CDR3: TGTGCCAGTAGTATGGGCGTCGAAGCTAACTATGGCTACACCTTC. Amino acids: CASSMGVEANYGYTF. Using reference TRBV19 and TRBJ1-2 for the parts outside the CDR3, the full variable domain is DGGITQSPKYLFRKEGQNVTLSCEQNLNHDAMYWYRQDPGQGLRLIYYSQIVNDFQKGDIAEGYSVSREKKESFPLTVTSAQKNPTAFYLCASSMGVEANYGYTFGSGTRLTVV.